These T cell receptor beta chains were read from a single sample in a study of shared clonotypes between healthy human individuals. Profiling relied on immunoSEQ multiplex PCR, and the TCRdb table lists in-frame clones only, not all of them. The sample shows some 1.5 million clones, 98% of them seen only once. The sequenced sample consisted of naive CD4+ T cells sorted from blood. The origin of the receptors is a man aged 25-40 years in good health. Both conserved end residues are part of each CDR3. The D gene is left open where the match is weak.

DNA: TGTGCCAGCTCACCTAATGGGCCGAGCACAGATACGCAGTATTTT
CDR3: CASSPNGPSTDTQYF
V: TRBV18
J: TRBJ2-3
D: .

DNA: TGTGCCAGCAGCTTGAAGACATCCTACGAGCAGTACTTC
CDR3: CASSLKTSYEQYF
V: TRBV5-4
J: TRBJ2-7
D: .

DNA: TGTGCCAGCAGCGTCGTCGGACAGGGGAGTACTGAAGCTTTCTTT
CDR3: CASSVVGQGSTEAFF
V: TRBV7-9
J: TRBJ1-1
D: TRBD1

DNA: TGTGCCAGCACCACACCGGGGGATACGCAGTATTTT
CDR3: CASTTPGDTQYF
V: TRBV27
J: TRBJ2-3
D: .

DNA: TGTGCCAGCAGCAGACAGGGAAAGGACTACGAGCAGTACTTC
CDR3: CASSRQGKDYEQYF
V: TRBV5-4
J: TRBJ2-7
D: TRBD1

DNA: TGTGCCAGCAGCTTAGATAGAAGTAATGAGCAGTTCTTC
CDR3: CASSLDRSNEQFF
V: TRBV11-2
J: TRBJ2-1
D: .

DNA: TGTGCCAGCAGTTCTTTTGGGGGGCCCTATGGCTACACCTTC
CDR3: CASSSFGGPYGYTF
V: TRBV28
J: TRBJ1-2
D: .

DNA: TGTGCCAGCAGCTTGGCAGCGACCCAAGAGACCCAGTACTTC
CDR3: CASSLAATQETQYF
V: TRBV5-6
J: TRBJ2-5
D: .

DNA: TGCGCCAGCAGCCGGACAGCCAACACCGGGGAGCTGTTTTTT
CDR3: CASSRTANTGELFF
V: TRBV10-2
J: TRBJ2-2
D: .

DNA: TGTGCCAGCAGCTACCTCCAAGGCAGGGATATGAACTATGGCTACACCTTC
CDR3: CASSYLQGRDMNYGYTF
V: TRBV7-2
J: TRBJ1-2
D: .

DNA: TGCAGCGTTGAAGTCCCAGCGGTTACCACAGATACGCAGTATTTT
CDR3: CSVEVPAVTTDTQYF
V: TRBV29-1
J: TRBJ2-3
D: .

DNA: TGTGCCATCAGTGTCCCCGGAGAGCAGTACTTC
CDR3: CAISVPGEQYF
V: TRBV10-3
J: TRBJ2-7
D: .

DNA: TGTGCCACCAGCAGTGTCAACCCCCGGGACATTCAGCCCCAGCATTTT
CDR3: CATSSVNPRDIQPQHF
V: TRBV15
J: TRBJ1-5
D: .

DNA: TGTGCCAGCAGTCCCCGGACAGTTAATCAGCCCCAGCATTTT
CDR3: CASSPRTVNQPQHF
V: TRBV27
J: TRBJ1-5
D: .

DNA: TGTGCCAGCAGCTACGGACCCGGAGAGACCCAGTACTTC
CDR3: CASSYGPGETQYF
V: TRBV7-2
J: TRBJ2-5
D: .

DNA: TGCGCCAGCAGTGAGTCGGTCCCTAGCGGGAGCTACGAGCAGTACTTC
CDR3: CASSESVPSGSYEQYF
V: TRBV10-2
J: TRBJ2-7
D: TRBD2

DNA: TGTGCCACCAGCGAGACTAGCGGGAGTTTAGATACGCAGTATTTT
CDR3: CATSETSGSLDTQYF
V: TRBV15
J: TRBJ2-3
D: TRBD2

DNA: TGTGCCAGCAGCCGCGGACTCGCGGGGAATGAGCAGTTCTTC
CDR3: CASSRGLAGNEQFF
V: TRBV7-9
J: TRBJ2-1
D: .

DNA: TGTGCCAGCCTACCCGGACAGGGGCTGAAAAGGACCGGGGAGCTGTTTTTT
CDR3: CASLPGQGLKRTGELFF
V: TRBV7-6
J: TRBJ2-2
D: TRBD1

DNA: TGTGCCAGTAGTAACAGCGGAAAAAAACTGTTTTTT
CDR3: CASSNSGKKLFF
V: TRBV19
J: TRBJ1-4
D: .

DNA: TGTGCCAGCAGTTTCTTACGGTCGAATCAGCCCCAGCATTTT
CDR3: CASSFLRSNQPQHF
V: TRBV27
J: TRBJ1-5
D: .

DNA: TGTGCCAGCAGGCCAAATAGCCCGGGATTCCCCTACGAGCAGTACTTC
CDR3: CASRPNSPGFPYEQYF
V: TRBV5-5
J: TRBJ2-7
D: .